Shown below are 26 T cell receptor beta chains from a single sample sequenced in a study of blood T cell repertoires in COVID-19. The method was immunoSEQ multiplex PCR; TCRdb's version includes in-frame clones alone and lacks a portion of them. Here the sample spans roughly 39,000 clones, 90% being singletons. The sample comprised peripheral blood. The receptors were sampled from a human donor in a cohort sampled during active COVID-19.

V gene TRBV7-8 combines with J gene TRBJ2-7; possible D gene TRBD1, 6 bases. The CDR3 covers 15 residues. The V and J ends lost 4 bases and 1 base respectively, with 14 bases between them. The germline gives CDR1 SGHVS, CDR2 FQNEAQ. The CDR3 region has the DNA TGTGCCAGCAGCTCAGGGGACAAGAGATCCTACGAGCAGTACTTC. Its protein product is CASSSGDKRSYEQYF.

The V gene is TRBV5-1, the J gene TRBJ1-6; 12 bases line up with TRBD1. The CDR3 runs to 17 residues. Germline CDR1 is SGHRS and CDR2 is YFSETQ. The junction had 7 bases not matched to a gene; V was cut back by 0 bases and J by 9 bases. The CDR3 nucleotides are TGCGCCAGCAGCTTGGAGGCCCGGGACAGGGGGCGTTCACCCCTCCACTTT. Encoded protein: CASSLEARDRGRSPLHF.

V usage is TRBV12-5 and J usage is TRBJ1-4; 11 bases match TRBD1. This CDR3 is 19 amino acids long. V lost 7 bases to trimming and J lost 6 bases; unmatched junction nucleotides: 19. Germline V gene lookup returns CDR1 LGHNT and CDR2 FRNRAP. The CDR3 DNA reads TGTGCTAGTGTCACTAGTCCGGGACAGGGGGGAAATGGCGATGAAAAACTGTTTTTT. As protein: CASVTSPGQGGNGDEKLFF.

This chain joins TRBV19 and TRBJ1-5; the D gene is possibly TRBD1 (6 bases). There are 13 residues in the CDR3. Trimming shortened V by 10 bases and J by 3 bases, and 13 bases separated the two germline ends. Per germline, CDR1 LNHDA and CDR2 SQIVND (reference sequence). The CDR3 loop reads CAILYRVNQPQHF. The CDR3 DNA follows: TGTGCCATTTTGTACAGGGTCAATCAGCCCCAGCATTTT. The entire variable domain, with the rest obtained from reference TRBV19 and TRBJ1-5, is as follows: DGGITQSPKYLFRKEGQNVTLSCEQNLNHDAMYWYRQDPGQGLRLIYYSQIVNDFQKGDIAEGYSVSREKKESFPLTVTSAQKNPTAFYLCAILYRVNQPQHFGDGTRLSIL.

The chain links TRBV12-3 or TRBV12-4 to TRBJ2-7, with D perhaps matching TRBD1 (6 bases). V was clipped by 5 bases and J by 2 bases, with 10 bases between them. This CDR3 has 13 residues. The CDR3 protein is CASSRDTTYEQYF. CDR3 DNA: TGTGCCAGCAGTAGGGACACCACCTACGAGCAGTACTTC.

CDR3 loop: CASCWQGQETQYF. CDR3 bases: TGCGCCAGCTGTTGGCAGGGCCAAGAGACCCAGTACTTC. The V and J genes are TRBV5-1 and TRBJ2-5, with D possibly being TRBD1 (5 bases). From germline, CDR1 is SGHRS and CDR2 YFSETQ. The CDR3 is made up of 13 amino acids. Deletions cut 7 bases from V and 1 base from J, with 11 bases between.

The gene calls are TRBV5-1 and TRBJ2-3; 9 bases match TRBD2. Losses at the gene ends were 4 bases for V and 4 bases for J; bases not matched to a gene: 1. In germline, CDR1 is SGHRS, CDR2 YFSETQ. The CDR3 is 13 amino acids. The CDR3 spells CASSAGGPDTQYF. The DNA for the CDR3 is TGCGCCAGCAGCGCGGGAGGGCCAGATACGCAGTATTTT.

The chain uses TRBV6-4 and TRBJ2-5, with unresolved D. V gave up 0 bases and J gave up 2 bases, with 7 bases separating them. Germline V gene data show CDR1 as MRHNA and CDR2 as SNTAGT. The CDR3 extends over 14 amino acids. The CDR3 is CASSDSAEQETQYF. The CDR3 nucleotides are TGTGCCAGCAGTGACTCGGCAGAACAAGAGACCCAGTACTTC.

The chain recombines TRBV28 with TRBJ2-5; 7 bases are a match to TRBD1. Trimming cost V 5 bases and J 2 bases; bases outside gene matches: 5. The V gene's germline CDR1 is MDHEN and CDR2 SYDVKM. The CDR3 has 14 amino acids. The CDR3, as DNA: TGTGCCAGCAGTCTTCCGGGACAGCAAGAGACCCAGTACTTC. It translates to CASSLPGQQETQYF. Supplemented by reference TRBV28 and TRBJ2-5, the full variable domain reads DVKVTQSSRYLVKRTGEKVFLECVQDMDHENMFWYRQDPGLGLRLIYFSYDVKMKEKGDIPEGYSVSREKKERFSLILESASTNQTSMYLCASSLPGQQETQYFGPGTRLLVL.

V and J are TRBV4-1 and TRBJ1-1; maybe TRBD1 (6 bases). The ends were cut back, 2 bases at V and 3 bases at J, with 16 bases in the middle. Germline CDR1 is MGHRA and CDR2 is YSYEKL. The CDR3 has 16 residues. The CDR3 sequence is CASSQRLYRADTEAFF. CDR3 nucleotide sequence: TGCGCCAGCAGCCAAAGATTGTACAGGGCTGACACTGAAGCTTTCTTT.

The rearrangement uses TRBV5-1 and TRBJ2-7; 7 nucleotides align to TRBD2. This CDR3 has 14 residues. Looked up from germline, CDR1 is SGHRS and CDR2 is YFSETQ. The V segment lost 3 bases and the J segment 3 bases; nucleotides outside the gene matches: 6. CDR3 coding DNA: TGCGCCAGCAGCTACCGGGACTACCTCTACGAGCAGTACTTC. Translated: CASSYRDYLYEQYF.

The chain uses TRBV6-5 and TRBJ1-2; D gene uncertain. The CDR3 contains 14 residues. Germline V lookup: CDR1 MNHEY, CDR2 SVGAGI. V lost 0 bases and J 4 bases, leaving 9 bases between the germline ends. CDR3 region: CASSYSVAGYGYTF. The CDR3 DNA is TGTGCCAGCAGTTACTCGGTGGCGGGCTATGGCTACACCTTC.

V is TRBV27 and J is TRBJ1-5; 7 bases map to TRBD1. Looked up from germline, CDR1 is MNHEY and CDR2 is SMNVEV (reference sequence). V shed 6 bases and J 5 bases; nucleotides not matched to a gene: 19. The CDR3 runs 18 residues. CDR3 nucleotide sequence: TGTGCCAGCAGGAGGGGACAGACTACTACGCACGATTATCAGCCCCAGCATTTT. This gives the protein CASRRGQTTTHDYQPQHF.

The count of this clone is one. CDR3 nucleotide sequence: TGTGCCAGCAGCTTTGTTGGTAGCGGGAGTTCCCCCTACGAGCAGTACTTC. It specifies CASSFVGSGSSPYEQYF. The chain combines TRBV7-9 with TRBJ2-7, with 9 bases aligning to TRBD2. Trimming removed 3 bases from V and 2 bases from J; junction bases left unmatched: 11. Germline CDR1 SEHNR, CDR2 FQNEAQ (reference sequence). The CDR3 length is 17 residues.

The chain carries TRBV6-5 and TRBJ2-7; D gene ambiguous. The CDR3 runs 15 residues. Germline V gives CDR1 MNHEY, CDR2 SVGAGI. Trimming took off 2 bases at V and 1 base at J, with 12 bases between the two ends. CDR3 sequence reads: CASSYAAATSYEQYF. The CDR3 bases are TGTGCCAGCAGTTACGCGGCAGCTACATCCTACGAGCAGTACTTC.

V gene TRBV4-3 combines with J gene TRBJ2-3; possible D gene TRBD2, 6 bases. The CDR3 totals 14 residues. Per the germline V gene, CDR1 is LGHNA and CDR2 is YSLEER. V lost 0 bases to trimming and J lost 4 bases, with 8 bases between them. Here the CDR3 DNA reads TGCGCCAGCAGCCAAGAGGGACTTTCAGATACGCAGTATTTT. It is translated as CASSQEGLSDTQYF.

Here the CDR3 DNA reads TGTGCCATCCAGGGGCCTGTTACAGATACGCAGTATTTT. Protein: CAIQGPVTDTQYF. This chain connects TRBV10-3 to TRBJ2-3, with a tentative D call TRBD1 (6 bases). CDR3 length: 13 amino acids. Per germline, CDR1 ENHRY and CDR2 SYGVKD. The V gene lost 8 bases and the J gene lost 3 bases, with 12 bases spanning the gap.

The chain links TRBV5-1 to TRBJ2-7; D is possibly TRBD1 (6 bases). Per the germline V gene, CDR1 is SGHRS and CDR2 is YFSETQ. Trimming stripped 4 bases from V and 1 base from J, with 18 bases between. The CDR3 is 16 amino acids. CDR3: CASSKNRQETSYEQYF. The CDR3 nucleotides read TGCGCCAGCAGCAAAAATCGACAGGAGACTTCCTACGAGCAGTACTTC.

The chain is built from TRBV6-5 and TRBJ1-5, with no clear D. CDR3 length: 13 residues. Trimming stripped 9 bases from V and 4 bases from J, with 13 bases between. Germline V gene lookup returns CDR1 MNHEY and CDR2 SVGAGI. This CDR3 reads CASAGQQNQPQHF. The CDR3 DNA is TGTGCCAGTGCAGGTCAACAAAATCAGCCCCAGCATTTT.

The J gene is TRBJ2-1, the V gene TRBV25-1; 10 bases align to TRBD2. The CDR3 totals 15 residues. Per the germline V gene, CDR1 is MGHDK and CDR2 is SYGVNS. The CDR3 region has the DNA TGTGCTACAGCAGCCGGGACTAGCGACTACAATGAGCAGTTCTTC. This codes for CATAAGTSDYNEQFF.

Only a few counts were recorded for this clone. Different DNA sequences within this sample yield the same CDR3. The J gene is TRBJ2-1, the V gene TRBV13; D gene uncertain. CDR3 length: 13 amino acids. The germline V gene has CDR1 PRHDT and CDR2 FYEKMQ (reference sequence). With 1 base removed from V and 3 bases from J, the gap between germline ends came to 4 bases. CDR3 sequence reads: CASSLAGYNEQFF. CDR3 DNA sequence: TGTGCCAGCAGCTTAGCGGGCTACAATGAGCAGTTCTTC.

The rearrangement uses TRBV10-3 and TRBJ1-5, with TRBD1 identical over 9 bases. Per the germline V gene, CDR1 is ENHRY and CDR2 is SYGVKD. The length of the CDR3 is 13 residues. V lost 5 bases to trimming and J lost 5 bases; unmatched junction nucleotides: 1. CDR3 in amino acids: CAISRTGDQPQHF. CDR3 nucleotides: TGTGCCATCAGTCGGACAGGGGATCAGCCCCAGCATTTT.

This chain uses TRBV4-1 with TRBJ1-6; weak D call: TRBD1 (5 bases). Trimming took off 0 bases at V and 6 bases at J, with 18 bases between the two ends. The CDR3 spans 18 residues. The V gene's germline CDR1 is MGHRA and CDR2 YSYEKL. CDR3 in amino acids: CASSQDFSQGLANSPLHF. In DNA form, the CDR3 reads TGCGCCAGCAGCCAAGATTTTTCCCAGGGACTTGCTAATTCACCCCTCCACTTT.

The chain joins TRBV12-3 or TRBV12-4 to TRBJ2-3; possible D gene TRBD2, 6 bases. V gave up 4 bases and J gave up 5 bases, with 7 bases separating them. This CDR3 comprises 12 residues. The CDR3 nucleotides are TGTGCCAGCAGTTCCGGGGGAGATACGCAGTATTTT. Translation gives CASSSGGDTQYF.

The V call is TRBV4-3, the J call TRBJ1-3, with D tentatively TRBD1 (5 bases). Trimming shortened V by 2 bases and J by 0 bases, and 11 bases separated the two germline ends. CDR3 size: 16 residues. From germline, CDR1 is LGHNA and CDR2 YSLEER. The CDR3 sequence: CASSQMGLPSGNTIYF. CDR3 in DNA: TGCGCCAGCAGCCAAATGGGACTCCCCTCTGGAAACACCATATATTTT.

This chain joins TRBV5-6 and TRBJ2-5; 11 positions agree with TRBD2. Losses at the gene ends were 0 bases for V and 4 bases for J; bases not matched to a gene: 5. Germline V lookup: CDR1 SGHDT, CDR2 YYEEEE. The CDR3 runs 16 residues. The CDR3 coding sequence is TGTGCCAGCAGCTTGGAACTAGCGGGAGTGTCAGAGACCCAGTACTTC. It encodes CASSLELAGVSETQYF.